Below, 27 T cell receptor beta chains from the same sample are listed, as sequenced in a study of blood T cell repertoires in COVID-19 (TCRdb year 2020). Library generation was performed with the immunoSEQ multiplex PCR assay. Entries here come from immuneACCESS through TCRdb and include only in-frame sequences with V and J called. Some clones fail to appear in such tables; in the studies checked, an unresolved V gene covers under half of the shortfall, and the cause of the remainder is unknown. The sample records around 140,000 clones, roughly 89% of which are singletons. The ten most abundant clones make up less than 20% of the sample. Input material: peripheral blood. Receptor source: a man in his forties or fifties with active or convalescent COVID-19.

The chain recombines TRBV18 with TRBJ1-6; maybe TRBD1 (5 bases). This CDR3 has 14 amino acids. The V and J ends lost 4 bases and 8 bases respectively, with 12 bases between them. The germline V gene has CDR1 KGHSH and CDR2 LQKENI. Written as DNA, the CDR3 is TGTGCCAGCTCACGGGCCTCGGGGGATTCACCCCTCCACTTT. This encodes CASSRASGDSPLHF. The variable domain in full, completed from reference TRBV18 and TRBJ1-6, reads NAGVMQNPRHLVRRRGQEARLRCSPMKGHSHVYWYRQLPEEGLKFMVYLQKENIIDESGMPKERFSAEFPKEGPSILRIQQVVRGDSAAYFCASSRASGDSPLHFGNGTRLTVT.

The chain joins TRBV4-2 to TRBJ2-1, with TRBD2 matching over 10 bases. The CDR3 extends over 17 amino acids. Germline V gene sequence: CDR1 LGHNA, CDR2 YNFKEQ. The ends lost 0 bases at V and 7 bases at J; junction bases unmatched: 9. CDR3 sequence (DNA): TGTGCCAGCAGCCAAGAGGGAGGTCTAGCGGGGGAGAATGAGCAGTTCTTC. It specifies CASSQEGGLAGENEQFF.

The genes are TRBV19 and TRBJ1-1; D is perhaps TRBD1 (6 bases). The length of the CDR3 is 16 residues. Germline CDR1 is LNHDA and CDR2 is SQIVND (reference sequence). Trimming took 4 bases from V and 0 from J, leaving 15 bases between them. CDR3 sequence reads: CASSKGSTGLNTEAFF. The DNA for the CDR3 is TGTGCCAGTAGTAAGGGATCTACAGGGTTGAACACTGAAGCTTTCTTT.

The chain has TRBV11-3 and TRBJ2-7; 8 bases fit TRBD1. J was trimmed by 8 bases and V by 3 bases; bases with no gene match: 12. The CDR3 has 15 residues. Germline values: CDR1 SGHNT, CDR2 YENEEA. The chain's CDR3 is CASSLGDGQGYKQYF. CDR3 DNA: TGTGCCAGCAGCTTGGGCGATGGACAGGGATATAAGCAGTACTTC.

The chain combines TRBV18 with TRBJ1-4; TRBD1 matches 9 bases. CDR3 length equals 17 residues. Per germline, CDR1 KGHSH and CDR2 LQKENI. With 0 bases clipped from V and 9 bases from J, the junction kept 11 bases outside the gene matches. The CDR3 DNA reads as TGTGCCAGCTCACCACCGGTCTTGGGACAGGGAGAGCAAAAACTGTTTTTT. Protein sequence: CASSPPVLGQGEQKLFF. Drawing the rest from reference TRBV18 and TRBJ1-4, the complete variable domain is NAGVMQNPRHLVRRRGQEARLRCSPMKGHSHVYWYRQLPEEGLKFMVYLQKENIIDESGMPKERFSAEFPKEGPSILRIQQVVRGDSAAYFCASSPPVLGQGEQKLFFGSGTQLSVL.

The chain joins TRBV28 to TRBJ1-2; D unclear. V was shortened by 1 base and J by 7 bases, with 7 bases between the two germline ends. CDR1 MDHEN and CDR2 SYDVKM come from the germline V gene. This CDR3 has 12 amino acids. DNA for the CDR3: TGTGCCAGCAGTTTATCTCGGGGTGGCTACACCTTC. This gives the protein CASSLSRGGYTF.

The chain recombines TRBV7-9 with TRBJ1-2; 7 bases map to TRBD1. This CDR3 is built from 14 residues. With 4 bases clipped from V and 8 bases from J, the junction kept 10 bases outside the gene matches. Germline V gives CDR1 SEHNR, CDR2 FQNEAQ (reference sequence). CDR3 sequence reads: CASSWAEGAKGYTF. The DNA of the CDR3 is TGTGCCAGCAGCTGGGCGGAGGGGGCGAAAGGCTACACCTTC.

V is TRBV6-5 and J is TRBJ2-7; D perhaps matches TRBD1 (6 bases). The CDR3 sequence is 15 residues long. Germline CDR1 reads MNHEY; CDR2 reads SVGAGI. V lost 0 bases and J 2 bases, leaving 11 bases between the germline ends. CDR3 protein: CASSYSGAQTYEQYF. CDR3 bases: TGTGCCAGCAGTTACTCGGGGGCGCAGACCTACGAGCAGTACTTC.

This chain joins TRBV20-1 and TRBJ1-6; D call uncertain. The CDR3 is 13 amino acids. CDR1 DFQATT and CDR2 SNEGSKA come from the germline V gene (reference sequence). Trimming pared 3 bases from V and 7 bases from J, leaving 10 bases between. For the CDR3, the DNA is TGCAGTGCTAGTTCTCAGGTGAATTCACCCCTCCACTTT. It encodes CSASSQVNSPLHF.

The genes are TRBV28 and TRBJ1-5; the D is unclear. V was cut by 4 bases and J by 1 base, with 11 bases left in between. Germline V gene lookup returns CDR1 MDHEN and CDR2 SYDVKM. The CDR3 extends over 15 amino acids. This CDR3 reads CASSSGQASNQPQHF. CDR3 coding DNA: TGTGCCAGCAGTTCCGGCCAGGCGAGCAATCAGCCCCAGCATTTT.

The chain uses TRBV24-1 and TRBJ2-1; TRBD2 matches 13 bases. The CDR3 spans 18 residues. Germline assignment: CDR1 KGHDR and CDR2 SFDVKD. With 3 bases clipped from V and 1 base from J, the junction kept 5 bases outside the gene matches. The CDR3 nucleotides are TGTGCCACCAGTGATGCTAAACTAGCGGGAGGGTCCTACAATGAGCAGTTCTTC. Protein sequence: CATSDAKLAGGSYNEQFF.

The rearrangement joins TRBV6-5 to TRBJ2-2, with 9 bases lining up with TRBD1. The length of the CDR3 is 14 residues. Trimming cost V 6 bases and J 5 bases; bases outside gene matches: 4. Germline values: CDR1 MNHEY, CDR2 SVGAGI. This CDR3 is CASRRDRETGELFF. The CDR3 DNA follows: TGTGCCAGCAGGCGGGACAGGGAGACCGGGGAGCTGTTTTTT.

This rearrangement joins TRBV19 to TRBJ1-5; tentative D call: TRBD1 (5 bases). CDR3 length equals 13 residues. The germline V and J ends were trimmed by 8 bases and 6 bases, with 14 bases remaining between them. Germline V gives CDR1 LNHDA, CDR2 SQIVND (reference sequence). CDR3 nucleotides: TGTGCCAGTGCCGGGGGTATGAGTCAGCCCCAGCATTTT. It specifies CASAGGMSQPQHF.

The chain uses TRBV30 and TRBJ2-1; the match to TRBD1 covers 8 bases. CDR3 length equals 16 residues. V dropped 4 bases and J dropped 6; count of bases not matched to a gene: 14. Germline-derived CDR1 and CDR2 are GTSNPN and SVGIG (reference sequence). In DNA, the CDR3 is TGTGCCTGGACATCCCCGGACAGGGTGTTATTCAATGAGCAGTTCTTC. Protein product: CAWTSPDRVLFNEQFF.

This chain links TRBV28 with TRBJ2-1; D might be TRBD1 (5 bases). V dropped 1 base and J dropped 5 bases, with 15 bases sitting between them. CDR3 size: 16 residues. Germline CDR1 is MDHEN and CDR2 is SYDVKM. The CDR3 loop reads CASSLFTGRNNNEQFF. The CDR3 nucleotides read TGTGCCAGCAGTTTATTTACAGGAAGGAACAACAATGAGCAGTTCTTC.

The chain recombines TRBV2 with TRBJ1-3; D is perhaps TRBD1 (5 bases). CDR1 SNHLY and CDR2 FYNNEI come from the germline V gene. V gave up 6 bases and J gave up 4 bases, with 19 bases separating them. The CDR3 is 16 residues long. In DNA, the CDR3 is TGTGCCAGCAGCATAGTGGCAGGGCAAAGAGGAAACACCATATATTTT. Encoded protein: CASSIVAGQRGNTIYF.

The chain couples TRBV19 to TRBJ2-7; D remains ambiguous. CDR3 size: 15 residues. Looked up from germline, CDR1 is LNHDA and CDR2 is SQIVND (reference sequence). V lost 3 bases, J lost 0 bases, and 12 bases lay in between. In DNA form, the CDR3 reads TGTGCCAGTAGTATTACTTACTCAAGCTCCTACGAGCAGTACTTC. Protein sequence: CASSITYSSSYEQYF.

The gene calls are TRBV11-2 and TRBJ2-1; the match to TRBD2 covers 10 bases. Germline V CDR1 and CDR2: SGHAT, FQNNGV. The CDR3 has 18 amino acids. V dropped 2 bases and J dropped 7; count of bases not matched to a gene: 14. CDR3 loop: CASSLTHGTSGIANEQFF. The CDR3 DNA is TGTGCCAGCAGCTTAACCCACGGAACTAGCGGGATAGCGAATGAGCAGTTCTTC.

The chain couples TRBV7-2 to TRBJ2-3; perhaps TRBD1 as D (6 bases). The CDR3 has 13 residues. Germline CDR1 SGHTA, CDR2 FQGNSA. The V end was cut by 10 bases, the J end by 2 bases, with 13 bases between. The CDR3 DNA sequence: TGTGCCACTAGGGACACCCTCACAGATACGCAGTATTTT. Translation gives CATRDTLTDTQYF.

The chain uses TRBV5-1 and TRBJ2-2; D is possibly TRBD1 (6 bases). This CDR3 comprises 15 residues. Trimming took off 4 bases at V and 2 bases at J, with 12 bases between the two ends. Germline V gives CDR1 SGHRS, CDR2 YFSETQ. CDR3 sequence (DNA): TGCGCCAGCAGCGGCCGGGACACTAACACCGGGGAGCTGTTTTTT. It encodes CASSGRDTNTGELFF.

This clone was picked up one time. This CDR3 is CASSLGQGGGNTIYF. The CDR3 nucleotides are TGTGCCAGCAGCCTGGGACAGGGCGGCGGAAACACCATATATTTT. The gene calls are TRBV5-4 and TRBJ1-3; TRBD1 aligns across 9 bases. Germline values: CDR1 SGHNT, CDR2 YYREEE (reference sequence). The CDR3 covers 15 residues. J lost 4 bases, V lost 4 bases, and 6 bases had no gene match. Supplemented by reference TRBV5-4 and TRBJ1-3, the full variable domain reads ETGVTQSPTHLIKTRGQQVTLRCSSQSGHNTVSWYQQALGQGPQFIFQYYREEENGRGNFPPRFSGLQFPNYSSELNVNALELDDSALYLCASSLGQGGGNTIYFGEGSWLTVV.

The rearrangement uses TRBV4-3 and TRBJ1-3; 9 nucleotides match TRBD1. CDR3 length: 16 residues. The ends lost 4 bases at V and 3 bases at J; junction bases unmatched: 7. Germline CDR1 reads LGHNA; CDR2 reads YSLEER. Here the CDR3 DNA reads TGCGCCAGCAGCCTCCGGGGGGGACAGGGTGGAAACACCATATATTTT. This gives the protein CASSLRGGQGGNTIYF.

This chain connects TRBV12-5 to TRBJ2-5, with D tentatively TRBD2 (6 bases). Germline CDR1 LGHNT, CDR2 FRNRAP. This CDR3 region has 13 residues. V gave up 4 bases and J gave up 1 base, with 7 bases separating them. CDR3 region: CASGWTIQETQYF. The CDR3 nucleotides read TGTGCTAGTGGTTGGACTATCCAAGAGACCCAGTACTTC.

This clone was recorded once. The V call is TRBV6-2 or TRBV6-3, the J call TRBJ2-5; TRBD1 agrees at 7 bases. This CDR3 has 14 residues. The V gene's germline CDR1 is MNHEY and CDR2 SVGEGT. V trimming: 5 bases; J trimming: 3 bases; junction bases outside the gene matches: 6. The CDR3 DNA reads TGTGCCAGCAGTCTGACAGGGTACGAAGAGACCCAGTACTTC. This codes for CASSLTGYEETQYF.

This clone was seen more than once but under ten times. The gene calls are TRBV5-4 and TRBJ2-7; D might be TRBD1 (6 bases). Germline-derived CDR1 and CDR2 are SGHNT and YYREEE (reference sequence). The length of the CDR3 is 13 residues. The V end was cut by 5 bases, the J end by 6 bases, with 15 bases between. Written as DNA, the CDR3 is TGTGCCAGCAGTGGCAGGGGACGTCTCGAGCAGTACTTC. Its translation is CASSGRGRLEQYF. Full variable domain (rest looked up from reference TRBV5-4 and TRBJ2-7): ETGVTQSPTHLIKTRGQQVTLRCSSQSGHNTVSWYQQALGQGPQFIFQYYREEENGRGNFPPRFSGLQFPNYSSELNVNALELDDSALYLCASSGRGRLEQYFGPGTRLTVT.

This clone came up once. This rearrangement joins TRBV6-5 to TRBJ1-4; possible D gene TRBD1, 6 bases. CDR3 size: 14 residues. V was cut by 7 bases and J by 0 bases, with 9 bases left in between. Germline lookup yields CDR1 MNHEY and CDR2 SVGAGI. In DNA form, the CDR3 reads TGTGCCAGCATAAGGACAGCAACTAATGAAAAACTGTTTTTT. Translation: CASIRTATNEKLFF.

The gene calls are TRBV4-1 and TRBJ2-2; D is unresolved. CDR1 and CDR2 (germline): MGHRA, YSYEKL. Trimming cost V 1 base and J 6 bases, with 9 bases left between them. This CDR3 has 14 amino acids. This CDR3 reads CASSQGSVSGELFF. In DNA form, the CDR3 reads TGCGCCAGCAGCCAAGGATCAGTTTCCGGGGAGCTGTTTTTT.